Listed here are 28 T cell receptor beta chains from one sample, sequenced in a study of human T cells and chemical hapten exposure. TCRdb ran MiXCR on the RACE reads and lists one entry per CDR3 protein. The repertoire holds over 95,000 distinct CDR3 sequences, with 9.5% to 15% as singletons. The time point: patch test 1, 2 weeks after DPC sensitization. This sample's treatment: therapeutic diphenylcyclopropenone sensitization with weekly scalp DPC. The specimen comprised whole blood, sampled in connection with sensitization to the hapten diphenylcyclopropenone (DPC). All receptors come from a woman between 35 and 50 years old with alopecia areata. Some clones in this sample may be carry-over from other donors' samples.

The chain employs TRBV4-1 and TRBJ1-1; no clear D. Germline lookup yields CDR1 MGHRA and CDR2 YSYEKL. The CDR3 extends over 14 amino acids. Trimming took off 0 bases at V and 8 bases at J, with 13 bases between the two ends. The CDR3 region is CASSQEFVVSEAFF. The CDR3 bases are TGCGCCAGCAGCCAAGAGTTCGTAGTATCCGAAGCTTTCTTT.

This clonotype came up a few times. CDR3: CASSHGETGYGYTF. The CDR3 coding sequence is TGCGCCAGCAGCCACGGAGAGACAGGCTATGGCTACACCTTC. The chain employs TRBV4-3 and TRBJ1-2, with D possibly TRBD1 on 6 matching bases. Per the germline V gene, CDR1 is LGHNA and CDR2 is YSLEER. The V end was cut by 3 bases, the J end by 4 bases, with 12 bases between. This CDR3 has 14 residues.

Note on this clonotype: This may stem from a read error, because a much larger clone lies one nucleotide away. The gene calls are TRBV5-4 and TRBJ2-1; TRBD2 aligns across 9 bases. The CDR3 is 14 amino acids. CDR1 is SGHNT and CDR2 is YYREEE in the germline V gene (reference sequence). The CDR3 nucleotides read TGTGCCAGCAGGATAGCGGGAGATTACAATGAGCGGTTCTTC. Translated, it gives CASRIAGDYNERFF.

In its sample, this clonotype was seen many times. The gene calls are TRBV7-2 and TRBJ2-5, with 9 bases identical to TRBD2. The CDR3 extends over 16 amino acids. In germline, CDR1 is SGHTA, CDR2 FQGNSA. The J segment lost 8 bases and the V segment lost 3 bases, leaving 13 bases of the junction unmatched. The CDR3 DNA is TGTGCCAGCAGCTTGGGGGGTAGCGGGAGTTTACATACCCAGTACTTC. Its protein product is CASSLGGSGSLHTQYF.

The V gene is TRBV7-2, the J gene TRBJ2-2; TRBD1 or TRBD2 may be the D gene (5 bases each). This CDR3 is 15 amino acids long. CDR1 and CDR2 (germline): SGHTA, FQGNSA. Trimming cost V 2 bases and J 6 bases, with 13 bases left between them. Here the CDR3 DNA reads TGTGCCAGCAGCTTATTGGGACGGCCCCCCGGGGAGCTGTTTTTT. This encodes CASSLLGRPPGELFF.

This chain joins TRBV5-1 and TRBJ2-7; 8 nucleotides agree with TRBD2. V shed 0 bases and J 2 bases; nucleotides not matched to a gene: 7. Germline V CDR1 and CDR2: SGHRS, YFSETQ. The CDR3 covers 16 residues. The CDR3: CASSLGSTSGPYEQYF. The CDR3, as DNA: TGCGCCAGCAGCTTGGGCTCAACTAGCGGCCCCTACGAGCAGTACTTC.

This clonotype has ten or more counts. CDR3 bases: TGCGCCAGCAGCCAGAATCCCCTTCCGGACTTCTCCTACAATGAGCAGTTCTTC. Its translation: CASSQNPLPDFSYNEQFF. The chain uses TRBV4-3 and TRBJ2-1; D may be TRBD2 (5 bases). The germline V gene encodes CDR1 LGHNA and CDR2 YSLEER. V was trimmed by 3 bases and J by 0 bases, leaving 18 bases between them. The CDR3 extends over 18 amino acids.

In this sample, this clonotype turned up a few times. The chain links TRBV5-1 to TRBJ2-3, with D perhaps matching TRBD1 (5 bases). V lost 5 bases and J 7 bases, leaving 8 bases between the germline ends. This CDR3 contains 11 residues. CDR1 and CDR2 from the germline V gene are SGHRS and YFSETQ. The CDR3 nucleotides are TGCGCCAGCAGTGGGGCGAATACGCAGTATTTT. Amino acids: CASSGANTQYF.

This clonotype has at least ten counts. This chain connects TRBV2 to TRBJ1-1; D remains unclear. The V end lost 4 bases, the J end lost 1 base, and 7 bases lay between the germline ends. The CDR3 loop spans 13 amino acids. The germline V gene has CDR1 SNHLY and CDR2 FYNNEI. The DNA for the CDR3 is TGTGCCAGCAGTGGACTCCAGAACACTGAAGCTTTCTTT. It is translated as CASSGLQNTEAFF.

The chain has TRBV29-1 and TRBJ2-4; D is ambiguous. V shed 4 bases and J shed 4 bases, with 2 bases lying between them. This CDR3 contains 10 residues. Germline CDR1 reads SQVTM; CDR2 reads ANQGSEA. The CDR3 protein is CSVVKNIQYF. The CDR3 nucleotides are TGCAGCGTTGTAAAAAACATTCAGTACTTC.

This clonotype occurred many times. The chain recombines TRBV28 with TRBJ1-2, with D possibly matching TRBD1 (5 bases). The V gene lost 5 bases and the J gene lost 8 bases, with 21 bases spanning the gap. Germline V gives CDR1 MDHEN, CDR2 SYDVKM. The CDR3 covers 15 residues. The CDR3 protein is CASSGSGRGSLGYTF. CDR3 bases: TGTGCCAGCAGTGGCTCGGGAAGGGGATCACTGGGCTACACCTTC.

This clonotype has only a few counts. V usage is TRBV12-3 or TRBV12-4 and J usage is TRBJ2-7; D might be TRBD1 (5 bases). V gave up 6 bases and J gave up 1 base, with 10 bases separating them. The CDR3 has 13 residues. The CDR3 protein is CASSATVSYEQYF. CDR3 bases: TGTGCCAGCAGCGCGACAGTTTCCTACGAGCAGTACTTC.

The DNA of the CDR3 is TGTGCCAGCAGCTTTGGCGGGACTAGCGGGAACAATGAGCAGTTCTTC. As protein: CASSFGGTSGNNEQFF. The V and J genes are TRBV7-9 and TRBJ2-1; 13 nucleotides match TRBD2. J gave up 5 bases and V 3 bases, and 4 bases lay outside the gene matches. The CDR3 contains 16 residues. The germline CDR1 and CDR2 sequences are SEHNR and FQNEAQ (reference sequence).

The V call is TRBV28, the J call TRBJ2-7; TRBD2 matches at 9 bases. The CDR3 extends over 14 amino acids. V was pared by 6 bases and J by 2 bases, with 5 bases of the junction left unmatched. Germline assignment: CDR1 MDHEN and CDR2 SYDVKM. CDR3 in DNA: TGTGCCAGCAGGGGGGGACTAGCAGCCTACGAGCAGTACTTC. Translation: CASRGGLAAYEQYF.

This clonotype has only a few counts. The rearrangement uses TRBV6-5 and TRBJ2-3, with no clear D. The germline V gene has CDR1 MNHEY and CDR2 SVGAGI. Deletions cut 2 bases from V and 2 bases from J, with 8 bases between. CDR3 length: 14 residues. The DNA for the CDR3 is TGTGCCAGCAGTTACAGTGGGGACACAGATACGCAGTATTTT. Amino acid sequence: CASSYSGDTDTQYF.

The gene calls are TRBV19 and TRBJ2-1, with 8 bases matching TRBD2. Trimming cost V 3 bases and J 10 bases; bases outside gene matches: 5. The CDR3 extends over 13 amino acids. Germline CDR1 and CDR2: LNHDA and SQIVND (reference sequence). CDR3 coding DNA: TGTGCCAGTAGTATCCGTAGCGGGACCGAGCAGTTCTTC. It codes for CASSIRSGTEQFF. Based on the CDR3 plus reference TRBV19 and TRBJ2-1, the full variable domain is DGGITQSPKYLFRKEGQNVTLSCEQNLNHDAMYWYRQDPGQGLRLIYYSQIVNDFQKGDIAEGYSVSREKKESFPLTVTSAQKNPTAFYLCASSIRSGTEQFFGPGTRLTVL.

The chain uses TRBV7-2 and TRBJ2-2; 8 bases fit TRBD2. Looked up from germline, CDR1 is SGHTA and CDR2 is FQGNSA. V lost 4 bases and J lost 7; bases outside the gene matches: 14. This CDR3 region has 17 residues. CDR3 region: CASSSGPGLGWVGELFF. DNA for the CDR3: TGTGCCAGCAGCTCCGGACCGGGACTAGGTTGGGTCGGGGAGCTGTTTTTT.

This clonotype was detected only a few times. This chain connects TRBV6-2 or TRBV6-3 to TRBJ1-5; D remains unclear. The CDR3 loop spans 15 amino acids. Germline assignment: CDR1 MNHEY and CDR2 SVGEGT. V gave up 2 bases and J gave up 1 base, with 9 bases separating them. This chain's CDR3 is CASSYPRGSNQPQHF. The DNA of the CDR3 is TGTGCCAGCAGTTACCCCCGAGGGAGCAATCAGCCCCAGCATTTT.

This clonotype was found a few times. V usage is TRBV28 and J usage is TRBJ1-4; no reliable D call. Trimming removed 3 bases from V and 0 bases from J, with 8 bases in between. Per the germline V gene, CDR1 is MDHEN and CDR2 is SYDVKM. The CDR3 is 15 residues long. DNA for the CDR3: TGTGCCAGCAGTTTTGGATCCGCAACTAATGAAAAACTGTTTTTT. It yields the protein CASSFGSATNEKLFF. Full variable domain (rest looked up from reference TRBV28 and TRBJ1-4): DVKVTQSSRYLVKRTGEKVFLECVQDMDHENMFWYRQDPGLGLRLIYFSYDVKMKEKGDIPEGYSVSREKKERFSLILESASTNQTSMYLCASSFGSATNEKLFFGSGTQLSVL.

In its sample, this clonotype was seen a few times. The chain combines TRBV29-1 with TRBJ2-1; TRBD2 matches at 9 bases. There are 14 residues in the CDR3. Germline V lookup: CDR1 SQVTM, CDR2 ANQGSEA. Trimming removed 5 bases from V and 4 bases from J; junction bases left unmatched: 6. Written as DNA, the CDR3 is TGCAGCGTTCCCCAAGCGGGAGGATACAATGAGCAGTTCTTC. As protein: CSVPQAGGYNEQFF.

This clonotype was detected ten times or more. CDR3 protein: CASSLGQWVEQYF. The CDR3 DNA sequence: TGCGCCAGCAGCTTAGGGCAATGGGTCGAGCAGTACTTC. The chain carries TRBV5-1 and TRBJ2-7; the D is unclear. Trimming stripped 2 bases from V and 6 bases from J, with 12 bases between. The CDR3 contains 13 residues. CDR1 SGHRS and CDR2 YFSETQ come from the germline V gene. The full variable domain, in which reference TRBV5-1 and TRBJ2-7 provide the parts outside the CDR3, is KAGVTQTPRYLIKTRGQQVTLSCSPISGHRSVSWYQQTPGQGLQFLFEYFSETQRNKGNFPGRFSGRQFSNSRSEMNVSTLELGDSALYLCASSLGQWVEQYFGPGTRLTVT.

The genes are TRBV18 and TRBJ2-4; D call uncertain. The CDR3 consists of 17 residues. Trimming left V 3 bases short and J 0 bases short, with 15 bases between. Germline CDR1 reads KGHSH; CDR2 reads LQKENI. The CDR3 loop reads CASSPPGRTVAKNIQYF. The CDR3 DNA follows: TGTGCCAGCTCACCGCCGGGCCGGACGGTAGCCAAAAACATTCAGTACTTC. Full variable domain (remainder filled in from reference TRBV18 and TRBJ2-4): NAGVMQNPRHLVRRRGQEARLRCSPMKGHSHVYWYRQLPEEGLKFMVYLQKENIIDESGMPKERFSAEFPKEGPSILRIQQVVRGDSAAYFCASSPPGRTVAKNIQYFGAGTRLSVL.

The chain combines TRBV5-5 with TRBJ2-7, with TRBD2 matching over 8 bases. Germline loops: CDR1 SGHKS, CDR2 YYEKEE (reference sequence). Germline trimming cut 3 bases from V and 1 base from J; bases unmatched to any gene: 12. The CDR3 covers 17 residues. CDR3 bases: TGTGCCAGCAGCTATTCTTGGACTAGCCCGACGTCCTACGAGCAGTACTTC. Its translation is CASSYSWTSPTSYEQYF.

This chain links TRBV5-1 with TRBJ2-1, with a weak D call TRBD1 (6 bases). The CDR3 has 15 amino acids. V was pared by 1 base and J by 0 bases, with 8 bases between. Germline V gives CDR1 SGHRS, CDR2 YFSETQ. The CDR3 DNA reads as TGCGCCAGCAGCTTGAACAGGGACTCCTACAATGAGCAGTTCTTC. Translated: CASSLNRDSYNEQFF.

The chain has TRBV6-4 and TRBJ2-7, with a tentative D call TRBD2 (7 bases). V lost 7 bases to trimming and J lost 4 bases, with 26 bases between them. This CDR3 is 17 amino acids long. Germline V lookup: CDR1 MRHNA, CDR2 SNTAGT. The CDR3 nucleotides read TGTGCCAGCAAGACAGGAGATCTGGCGGGAGAGCGATACGAGCAGTACTTC. This encodes CASKTGDLAGERYEQYF.

This sequence joins TRBV12-3 or TRBV12-4 and TRBJ1-1, with D perhaps matching TRBD1 (5 bases). This CDR3 contains 14 residues. V gave up 7 bases and J gave up 3 bases, with 15 bases separating them. CDR3 loop: CASTPGGVHTEAFF. Here the CDR3 DNA reads TGTGCCAGCACCCCCGGGGGGGTCCACACTGAAGCTTTCTTT.

A few counts support this clonotype. The chain is built from TRBV11-1 and TRBJ2-7; D is undetermined. CDR1 is SGHAT and CDR2 is FQDESV in the germline V gene (reference sequence). This CDR3 has 14 amino acids. V lost 4 bases and J lost 6, with 16 bases in between. The CDR3 reads CASSSRTGFIEQYF. In DNA, the CDR3 is TGTGCCAGCAGCTCGAGGACGGGTTTTATCGAGCAGTACTTC.

This clonotype has a handful of counts. The chain has TRBV7-6 and TRBJ2-3; D is uncertain. Germline CDR1 and CDR2: SGHVS and FNYEAQ. V was trimmed by 4 bases and J by 5 bases, leaving 10 bases between them. The CDR3 totals 13 residues. CDR3 region: CASSSLVEDTQYF. The CDR3 nucleotides are TGTGCCAGCAGCTCCTTGGTAGAAGATACGCAGTATTTT.